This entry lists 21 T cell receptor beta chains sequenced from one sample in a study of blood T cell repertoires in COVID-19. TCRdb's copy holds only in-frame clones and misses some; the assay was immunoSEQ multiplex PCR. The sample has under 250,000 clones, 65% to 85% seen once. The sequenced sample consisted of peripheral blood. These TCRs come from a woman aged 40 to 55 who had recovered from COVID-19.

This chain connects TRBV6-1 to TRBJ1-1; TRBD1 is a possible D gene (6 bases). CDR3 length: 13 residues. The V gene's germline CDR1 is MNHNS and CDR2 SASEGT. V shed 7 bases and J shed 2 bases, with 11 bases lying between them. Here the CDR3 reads CASTLQGNTEAFF. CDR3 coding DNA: TGTGCCAGCACCTTACAGGGCAACACTGAAGCTTTCTTT.

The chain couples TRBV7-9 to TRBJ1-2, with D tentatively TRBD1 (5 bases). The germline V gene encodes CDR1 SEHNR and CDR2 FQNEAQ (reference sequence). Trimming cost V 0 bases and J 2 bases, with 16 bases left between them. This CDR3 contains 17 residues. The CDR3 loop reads CASSLAPSQAANYGYTF. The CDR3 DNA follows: TGTGCCAGCAGCTTAGCCCCCTCACAGGCGGCCAACTATGGCTACACCTTC.

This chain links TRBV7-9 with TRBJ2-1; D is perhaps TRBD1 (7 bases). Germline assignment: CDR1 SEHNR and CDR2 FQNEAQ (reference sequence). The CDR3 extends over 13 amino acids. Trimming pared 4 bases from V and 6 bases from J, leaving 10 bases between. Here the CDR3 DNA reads TGTGCCAGCAGCTACCAGGGGGGCAATGAGCAGTTCTTC. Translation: CASSYQGGNEQFF.

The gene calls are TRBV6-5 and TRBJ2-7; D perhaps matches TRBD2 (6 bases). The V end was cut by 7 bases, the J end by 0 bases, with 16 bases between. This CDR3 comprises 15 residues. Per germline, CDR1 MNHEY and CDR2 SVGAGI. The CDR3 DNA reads TGTGCCAGCACCTCGGGAGCCAGTCTCTCCTACGAGCAGTACTTC. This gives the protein CASTSGASLSYEQYF.

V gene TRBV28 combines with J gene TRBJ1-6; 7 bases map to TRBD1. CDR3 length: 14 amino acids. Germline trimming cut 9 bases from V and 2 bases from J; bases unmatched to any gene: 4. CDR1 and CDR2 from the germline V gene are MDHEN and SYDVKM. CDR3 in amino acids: CASTGDPYNSPLHF. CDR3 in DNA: TGTGCCAGTACAGGGGATCCCTATAATTCACCCCTCCACTTT.

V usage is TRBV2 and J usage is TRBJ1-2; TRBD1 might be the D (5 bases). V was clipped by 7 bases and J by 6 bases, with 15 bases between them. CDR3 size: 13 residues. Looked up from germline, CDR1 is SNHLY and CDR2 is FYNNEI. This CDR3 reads CASMGRARDGYTF. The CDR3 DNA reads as TGTGCCAGCATGGGCAGGGCTCGGGATGGCTACACCTTC.

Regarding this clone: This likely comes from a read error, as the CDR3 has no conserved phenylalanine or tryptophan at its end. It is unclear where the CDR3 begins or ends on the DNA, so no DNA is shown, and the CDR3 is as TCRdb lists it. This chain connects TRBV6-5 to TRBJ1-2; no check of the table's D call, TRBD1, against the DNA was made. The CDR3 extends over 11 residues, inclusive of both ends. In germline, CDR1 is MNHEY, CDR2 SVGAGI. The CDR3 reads CASGDRAGRVG.

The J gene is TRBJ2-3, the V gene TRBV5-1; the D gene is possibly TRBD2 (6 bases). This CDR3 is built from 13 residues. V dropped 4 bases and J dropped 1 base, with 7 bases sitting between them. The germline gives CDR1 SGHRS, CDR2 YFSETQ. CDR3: CASSPGGTDTQYF. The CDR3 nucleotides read TGCGCCAGCAGCCCGGGGGGCACAGATACGCAGTATTTT.

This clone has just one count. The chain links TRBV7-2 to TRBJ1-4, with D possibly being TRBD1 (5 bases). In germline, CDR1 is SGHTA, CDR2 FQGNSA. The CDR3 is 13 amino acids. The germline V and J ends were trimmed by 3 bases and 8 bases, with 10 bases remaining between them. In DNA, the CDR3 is TGTGCCAGCAGCTTTCCAGGGAGGGAAAAACTGTTTTTT. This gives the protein CASSFPGREKLFF.

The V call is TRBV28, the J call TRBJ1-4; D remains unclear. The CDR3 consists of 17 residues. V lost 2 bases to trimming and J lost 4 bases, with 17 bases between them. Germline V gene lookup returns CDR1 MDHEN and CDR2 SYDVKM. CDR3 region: CASSLQREGASNEKLFF. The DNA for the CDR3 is TGTGCCAGCAGTTTACAGCGGGAGGGCGCGAGTAATGAAAAACTGTTTTTT.

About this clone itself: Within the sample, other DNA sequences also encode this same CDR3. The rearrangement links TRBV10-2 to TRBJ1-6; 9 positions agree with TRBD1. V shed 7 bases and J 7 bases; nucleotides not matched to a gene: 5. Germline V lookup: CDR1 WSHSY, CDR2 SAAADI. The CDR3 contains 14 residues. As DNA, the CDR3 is TGCGCCAGCACGAAACAGGGGGCCAATTCACCCCTCCACTTT. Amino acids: CASTKQGANSPLHF.

The CDR3 coding sequence is TGTGCCAGCACCTTATACAGGGACGGGTCACCCCTCCACTTT. It encodes CASTLYRDGSPLHF. The chain uses TRBV3-1 (or the pseudogene TRBV3-2) and TRBJ1-6, with D perhaps TRBD1 (6 bases). CDR3 size: 14 residues. V gave up 7 bases and J gave up 10 bases, with 17 bases separating them. Germline V gene lookup returns CDR1 LGHDT and CDR2 YNNKEL (reference sequence).

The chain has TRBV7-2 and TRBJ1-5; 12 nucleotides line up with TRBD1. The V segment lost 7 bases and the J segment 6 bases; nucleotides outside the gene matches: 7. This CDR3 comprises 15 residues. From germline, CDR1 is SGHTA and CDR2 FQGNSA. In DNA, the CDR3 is TGTGCCAGCACCCTCGGGACAGGGGGCCTTCAGCCCCAGCATTTT. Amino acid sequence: CASTLGTGGLQPQHF.

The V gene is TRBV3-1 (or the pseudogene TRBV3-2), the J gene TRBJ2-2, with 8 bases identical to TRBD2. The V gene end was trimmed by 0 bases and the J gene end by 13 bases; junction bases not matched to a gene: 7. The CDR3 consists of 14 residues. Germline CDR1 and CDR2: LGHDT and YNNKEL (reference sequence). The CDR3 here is CASSQDLAGRLLFF. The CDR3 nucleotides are TGTGCCAGCAGCCAAGATTTAGCGGGGAGATTGCTGTTTTTT.

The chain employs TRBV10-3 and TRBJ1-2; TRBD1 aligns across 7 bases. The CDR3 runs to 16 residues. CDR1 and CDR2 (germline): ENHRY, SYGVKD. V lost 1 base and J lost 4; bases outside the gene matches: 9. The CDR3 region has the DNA TGTGCCATCAGTGAGTATGATGGACAGGCGGGCTATGGCTACACCTTC. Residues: CAISEYDGQAGYGYTF.

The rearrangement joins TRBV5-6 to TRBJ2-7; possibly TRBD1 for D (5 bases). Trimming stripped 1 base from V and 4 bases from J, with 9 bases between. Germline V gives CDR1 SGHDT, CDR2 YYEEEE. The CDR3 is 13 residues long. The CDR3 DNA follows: TGTGCCAGCAGCTTGTCTACAGGATACGAGCAGTACTTC. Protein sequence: CASSLSTGYEQYF.

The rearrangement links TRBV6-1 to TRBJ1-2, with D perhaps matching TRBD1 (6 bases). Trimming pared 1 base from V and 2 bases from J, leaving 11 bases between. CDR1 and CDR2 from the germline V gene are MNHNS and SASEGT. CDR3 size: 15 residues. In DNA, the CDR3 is TGTGCCAGCAGTGAAGTCGGGACAACGAACTATGGCTACACCTTC. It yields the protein CASSEVGTTNYGYTF.

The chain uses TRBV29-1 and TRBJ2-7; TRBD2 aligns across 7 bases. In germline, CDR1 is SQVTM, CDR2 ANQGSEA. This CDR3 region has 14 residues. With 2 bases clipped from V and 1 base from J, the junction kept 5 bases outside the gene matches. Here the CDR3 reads CSVESSSGSYEQYF. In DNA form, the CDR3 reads TGCAGCGTTGAATCCTCTAGCGGATCCTACGAGCAGTACTTC.

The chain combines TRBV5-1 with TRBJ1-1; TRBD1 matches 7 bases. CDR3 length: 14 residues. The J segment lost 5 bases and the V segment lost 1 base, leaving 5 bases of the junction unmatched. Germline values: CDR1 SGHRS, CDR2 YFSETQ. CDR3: CASSLTGAGTEAFF. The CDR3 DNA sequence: TGCGCCAGCAGCTTGACAGGGGCAGGGACTGAAGCTTTCTTT.

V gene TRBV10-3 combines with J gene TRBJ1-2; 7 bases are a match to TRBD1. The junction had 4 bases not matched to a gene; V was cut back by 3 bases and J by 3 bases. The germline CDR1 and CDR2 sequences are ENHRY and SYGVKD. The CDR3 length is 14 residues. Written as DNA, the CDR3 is TGTGCCATCAGTGAAAGGGGGCAGGACTATGGCTACACCTTC. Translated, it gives CAISERGQDYGYTF.

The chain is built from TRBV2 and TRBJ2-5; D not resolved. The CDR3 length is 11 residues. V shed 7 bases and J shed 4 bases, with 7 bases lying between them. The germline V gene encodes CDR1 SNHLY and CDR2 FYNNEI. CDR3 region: CASTLLETQYF. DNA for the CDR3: TGTGCCAGCACTTTATTAGAGACCCAGTACTTC.